These 32 T cell receptor beta chains share one sample of origin, sequenced in a study of cytomegalovirus exposure and HLA in healthy donors. Both 60 Vbeta primers and 13 Jbeta primers went into the PCR. The assay was immunoSEQ multiplex PCR, and TCRdb's table has in-frame clones only and misses some. The sample consists of approximately 100,000 clones, just under 70% of them appearing once. The sample was PBMCs. The origin of the receptors is an older woman in good health and CMV-seropositive.

This clone was detected a few times. The V call is TRBV19, the J call TRBJ1-1; 7 nucleotides align to TRBD1. The ends lost 6 bases at V and 4 bases at J; junction bases unmatched: 8. CDR3 length: 14 residues. Germline loops: CDR1 LNHDA, CDR2 SQIVND (reference sequence). The chain's CDR3 is CASSTRDRVTEAFF. CDR3 DNA sequence: TGTGCCAGTAGCACCCGGGACAGAGTCACTGAAGCTTTCTTT.

To note about this clone: The junction shows a germline mismatch at one end, possibly a read error. CDR3 amino acids: CASSPRQGVDNQPQHF. CDR3 coding DNA: TGTGCTAGCAGCCCCCGACAGGGGGTAGACAATCAGCCCCAGCATTTT. The chain combines TRBV7-7 with TRBJ1-5, with 9 positions matching TRBD1. Germline lookup yields CDR1 SSHAT and CDR2 FNYEAQ (reference sequence). This CDR3 has 16 residues.

This clone was recorded a few times. The gene calls are TRBV7-8 and TRBJ2-7, with TRBD2 matching 8 bases. Germline V lookup: CDR1 SGHVS, CDR2 FQNEAQ. V lost 8 bases to trimming and J lost 0 bases; unmatched junction nucleotides: 9. CDR3 length equals 15 residues. CDR3 residues: CASAGGAWGSYEQYF. In DNA form, the CDR3 reads TGTGCCAGCGCGGGGGGCGCATGGGGCTCCTACGAGCAGTACTTC.

This clone showed up just a few times. The chain combines TRBV28 with TRBJ2-7, with 7 bases identical to TRBD1. Germline CDR1 reads MDHEN; CDR2 reads SYDVKM. The CDR3 contains 16 residues. V lost 4 bases and J lost 1; bases outside the gene matches: 10. This chain's CDR3 is CASSSPDRMLSYEQYF. The CDR3, as DNA: TGTGCCAGCAGTTCCCCGGACAGGATGCTGTCCTACGAGCAGTACTTC.

The CDR3 region has the DNA TGTGCCAACCCACGACGGGGGAGGAGCTCCTACGAGCAGTACTTC. Amino acids: CANPRRGRSSYEQYF. V and J are TRBV6-1 and TRBJ2-7; D perhaps matches TRBD2 (6 bases). Trimming removed 10 bases from V and 0 bases from J, with 19 bases in between. The CDR3 spans 15 residues. Looked up from germline, CDR1 is MNHNS and CDR2 is SASEGT.

The V gene is TRBV9, the J gene TRBJ2-7, with a tentative D call TRBD1 (6 bases). Germline lookup yields CDR1 SGDLS and CDR2 YYNGEE. The CDR3 is 16 residues long. V was shortened by 0 bases and J by 2 bases, with 15 bases between the two germline ends. The CDR3 loop reads CASSVAPSSGAYEQYF. The CDR3 DNA follows: TGTGCCAGCAGCGTAGCTCCTAGTTCAGGGGCCTACGAGCAGTACTTC.

This clone was seen a few times. The gene calls are TRBV4-1 and TRBJ1-2; possibly TRBD1 for D (5 bases). The CDR3 spans 15 residues. Trimming cost V 1 base and J 0 bases, with 9 bases left between them. CDR1 and CDR2 from the germline V gene are MGHRA and YSYEKL. DNA of the CDR3: TGCGCCAGCAGCCAAGGACAGTTCACTAACTATGGCTACACCTTC. Translation gives CASSQGQFTNYGYTF.

CDR3: CASSQLNDRAGYTF. Written as DNA, the CDR3 is TGTGCCAGCAGCCAACTAAACGACAGGGCTGGCTACACCTTC. The chain couples TRBV14 to TRBJ1-2; 7 bases map to TRBD1. Germline CDR1 SGHDN, CDR2 FVKESK. CDR3 length equals 14 residues. V trimming: 2 bases; J trimming: 7 bases; junction bases outside the gene matches: 7.

The V and J genes are TRBV7-2 and TRBJ1-1; 7 bases are shared with TRBD1. This CDR3 has 15 amino acids. The germline gives CDR1 SGHTA, CDR2 FQGNSA. V gave up 4 bases and J gave up 0 bases; unmatched junction bases: 5. CDR3 in amino acids: CASSSTGEVNTEAFF. The CDR3 region has the DNA TGTGCCAGCAGCTCTACAGGGGAGGTGAACACTGAAGCTTTCTTT. The entire variable domain, with the rest obtained from reference TRBV7-2 and TRBJ1-1, is as follows: GAGVSQSPSNKVTEKGKDVELRCDPISGHTALYWYRQSLGQGLEFLIYFQGNSAPDKSGLPSDRFSAERTGGSVSTLTIQRTQQEDSAVYLCASSSTGEVNTEAFFGQGTRLTVV.

The chain recombines TRBV10-3 with TRBJ1-4; no firm D call. CDR1 and CDR2 from the germline V gene are ENHRY and SYGVKD. The CDR3 covers 12 residues. Trimming removed 3 bases at V and 8 bases at J, with 7 bases between. The DNA of the CDR3 is TGTGCCATCAGTGACAGAGGGGAAAAACTGTTTTTT. The encoded protein is CAISDRGEKLFF.

The V call is TRBV7-9, the J call TRBJ1-1; D is possibly TRBD1 (5 bases). Germline values: CDR1 SEHNR, CDR2 FQNEAQ (reference sequence). The CDR3 runs to 16 residues. The ends were cut back, 2 bases at V and 6 bases at J, with 19 bases in the middle. As DNA, the CDR3 is TGTGCCAGCAGCTTAAGGGGCACTGGGAAAGACGCTGAAGCTTTCTTT. It is translated as CASSLRGTGKDAEAFF.

The genes are TRBV4-1 and TRBJ2-5; 9 bases fit TRBD1. Germline V lookup: CDR1 MGHRA, CDR2 YSYEKL. CDR3 length: 14 amino acids. The junction had 8 bases not matched to a gene; V was cut back by 6 bases and J by 6 bases. In nucleotides, the CDR3 is TGCGCCAGCAGGGCCCCGGGACAGGGACAGACCCAGTACTTC. Amino acid sequence: CASRAPGQGQTQYF.

This chain links TRBV5-1 with TRBJ1-1; 9 bases align to TRBD1. Germline V lookup: CDR1 SGHRS, CDR2 YFSETQ. The CDR3 runs 15 residues. The V gene end was trimmed by 4 bases and the J gene end by 1 base; junction bases not matched to a gene: 5. The CDR3 sequence: CASSLGDRANTEAFF. The CDR3 DNA reads TGCGCCAGCAGCCTGGGGGACAGGGCGAACACTGAAGCTTTCTTT.

The chain is built from TRBV9 and TRBJ2-1; D remains unclear. The CDR3 length is 14 residues. Trimming shortened V by 0 bases and J by 8 bases, and 12 bases separated the two germline ends. Germline CDR1 reads SGDLS; CDR2 reads YYNGEE. The CDR3 coding sequence is TGTGCCAGCAGCGTAGCGGCGCCAGGCGATGAGCAGTTCTTC. It specifies CASSVAAPGDEQFF.

This chain uses TRBV5-1 with TRBJ2-6; 7 bases are shared with TRBD2. The ends lost 4 bases at V and 0 bases at J; junction bases unmatched: 7. Germline CDR1 SGHRS, CDR2 YFSETQ. This CDR3 region has 17 residues. The CDR3: CASSGRDGHSGANVLTF. CDR3 bases: TGCGCCAGCAGCGGGAGGGACGGTCACTCTGGGGCCAACGTCCTGACTTTC.

The V call is TRBV7-2, the J call TRBJ1-2, with D perhaps TRBD1 (6 bases). Trimming took 5 bases from V and 8 from J, leaving 18 bases between them. The CDR3 totals 14 residues. Per germline, CDR1 SGHTA and CDR2 FQGNSA. The DNA of the CDR3 is TGTGCCAGCAGCCCCCGGCGGGGGGCGCTGGGCTACACCTTC. It translates to CASSPRRGALGYTF.

This clone was detected once. The J gene is TRBJ2-3, the V gene TRBV20-1; no reliable D call. Germline values: CDR1 DFQATT, CDR2 SNEGSKA (reference sequence). V lost 6 bases and J 2 bases, leaving 3 bases between the germline ends. The CDR3 is made up of 10 amino acids. The CDR3 DNA is TGCAGTGCCTCCACAGATACGCAGTATTTT. Protein: CSASTDTQYF.

V is TRBV20-1 and J is TRBJ2-5, with D hard to call. Germline V gene data show CDR1 as DFQATT and CDR2 as SNEGSKA (reference sequence). The CDR3 totals 10 residues. The V gene lost 3 bases and the J gene lost 5 bases, with 4 bases spanning the gap. CDR3 residues: CSASTETQYF. CDR3 nucleotides: TGCAGTGCTAGTACTGAGACCCAGTACTTC.

The chain links TRBV20-1 to TRBJ2-7, with TRBD1 matching 9 bases. Trimming removed 4 bases from V and 6 bases from J; junction bases left unmatched: 1. Germline assignment: CDR1 DFQATT and CDR2 SNEGSKA (reference sequence). CDR3 length equals 11 residues. As DNA, the CDR3 is TGCAGTGCTACGACAGGGGGCGAGCAGTACTTC. The encoded protein is CSATTGGEQYF.

The chain has TRBV9 and TRBJ2-5; 11 bases line up with TRBD2. Germline assignment: CDR1 SGDLS and CDR2 YYNGEE. Germline trimming cut 0 bases from V and 3 bases from J; bases unmatched to any gene: 7. The CDR3 is 17 residues long. The chain's CDR3 is CASSVEGISGGEETQYF. CDR3 DNA: TGTGCCAGCAGCGTAGAGGGGATTAGCGGGGGGGAAGAGACCCAGTACTTC.

This clone was seen more than once but under ten times. The CDR3 DNA is TGTGCCAGCAGCCAGGCGGGGGCCGGCTACGAGCAGTACTTC. Residues: CASSQAGAGYEQYF. The chain employs TRBV14 and TRBJ2-7, with D perhaps matching TRBD2 (7 bases). Germline-derived CDR1 and CDR2 are SGHDN and FVKESK. V lost 3 bases to trimming and J lost 3 bases, with 12 bases between them. This CDR3 contains 14 residues.

V usage is TRBV4-3 and J usage is TRBJ1-3; a weak D match, TRBD1 (5 bases). V was cut by 4 bases and J by 0 bases, with 16 bases left in between. CDR1 and CDR2 from the germline V gene are LGHNA and YSLEER. The CDR3 is made up of 17 amino acids. The CDR3 nucleotides read TGCGCCAGCAGCCGAAACCAGGGCCTCCTCTCTGGAAACACCATATATTTT. Translating it yields CASSRNQGLLSGNTIYF.

The rearrangement links TRBV27 to TRBJ1-1, with 8 bases identical to TRBD1. The V segment lost 6 bases and the J segment 1 base; nucleotides outside the gene matches: 10. The germline gives CDR1 MNHEY, CDR2 SMNVEV (reference sequence). There are 16 residues in the CDR3. The CDR3 DNA sequence: TGTGCCAGCAGACTCATGACCGGGACAGGGAACACTGAAGCTTTCTTT. This encodes CASRLMTGTGNTEAFF.

The chain recombines TRBV6-5 with TRBJ1-1; D gene uncertain. The CDR3 loop spans 15 amino acids. The V gene lost 2 bases and the J gene lost 1 base, with 11 bases spanning the gap. The germline V gene encodes CDR1 MNHEY and CDR2 SVGAGI. The CDR3: CASSYRGLPNTEAFF. The DNA for the CDR3 is TGTGCCAGCAGTTACCGAGGGTTGCCGAACACTGAAGCTTTCTTT.

This clone was picked up a small number of times. V is TRBV7-9 and J is TRBJ1-1, with 7 bases that match TRBD1. Germline trimming cut 5 bases from V and 0 bases from J; bases unmatched to any gene: 3. Germline CDR1 and CDR2: SEHNR and FQNEAQ (reference sequence). The CDR3 covers 14 residues. The CDR3 nucleotides read TGTGCCAGCAGCCGGGACAGCTTGAACACTGAAGCTTTCTTT. Translating gives CASSRDSLNTEAFF. Supplemented by reference TRBV7-9 and TRBJ1-1, the full variable domain reads DTGVSQNPRHKITKRGQNVTFRCDPISEHNRLYWYRQTLGQGPEFLTYFQNEAQLEKSRLLSDRFSAERPKGSFSTLEIQRTEQGDSAMYLCASSRDSLNTEAFFGQGTRLTVV.

The V and J genes are TRBV4-2 and TRBJ2-2, with 9 bases fitting TRBD2. This CDR3 region has 18 residues. J gave up 0 bases and V 1 base, and 6 bases lay outside the gene matches. Germline CDR1 and CDR2: LGHNA and YNFKEQ. The CDR3 reads CASSQGNSGSSNTGELFF. The CDR3 DNA follows: TGTGCCAGCAGCCAAGGGAATAGCGGGAGCTCGAACACCGGGGAGCTGTTTTTT.

V and J are TRBV7-9 and TRBJ2-1, with TRBD2 as a possible D gene (7 bases). Trimming took 4 bases from V and 0 from J, leaving 16 bases between them. Germline V gives CDR1 SEHNR, CDR2 FQNEAQ (reference sequence). The CDR3 extends over 17 amino acids. The CDR3 sequence is CASSWEGGRSSYNEQFF. CDR3 coding DNA: TGTGCCAGCAGCTGGGAGGGGGGTCGGAGCTCCTACAATGAGCAGTTCTTC.

This clone was found once. The chain links TRBV5-1 to TRBJ1-1; D possibly corresponds to TRBD1 (5 bases). The CDR3 spans 13 residues. CDR1 SGHRS and CDR2 YFSETQ come from the germline V gene. Deletions cut 0 bases from V and 7 bases from J, with 10 bases between. The DNA of the CDR3 is TGCGCCAGCAGCTTGGAGGGGTACGATGAAGCTTTCTTT. This encodes CASSLEGYDEAFF.

The chain uses TRBV5-1 and TRBJ2-5, with a possible D match to TRBD1 (5 bases). CDR3 length: 15 residues. The germline V gene encodes CDR1 SGHRS and CDR2 YFSETQ. Trimming shortened V by 0 bases and J by 1 base, and 10 bases separated the two germline ends. The CDR3 sequence: CASSLGKGFQETQYF. The CDR3 DNA reads TGCGCCAGCAGCTTGGGGAAGGGGTTCCAAGAGACCCAGTACTTC.

The rearrangement joins TRBV7-8 to TRBJ2-7, with 7 bases lining up with TRBD2. Germline V gene sequence: CDR1 SGHVS, CDR2 FQNEAQ. Unmatched junction bases numbered 1, after V lost 3 bases and J lost 2 bases. The CDR3 has 13 amino acids. CDR3 sequence: CASSLAGAYEQYF. CDR3 in DNA: TGTGCCAGCAGCTTGGCGGGAGCCTACGAGCAGTACTTC.

This clone was recorded a few times. This chain links TRBV2 with TRBJ2-7; unclear D gene. Trimming stripped 6 bases from V and 1 base from J, with 7 bases between. There are 12 residues in the CDR3. Per germline, CDR1 SNHLY and CDR2 FYNNEI. The CDR3 sequence is CASRVGSYEQYF. CDR3 bases: TGTGCCAGCAGGGTCGGGTCCTACGAGCAGTACTTC.

This chain joins TRBV19 and TRBJ2-7; D might be TRBD1 (6 bases). The CDR3 runs 17 residues. Germline V gives CDR1 LNHDA, CDR2 SQIVND (reference sequence). Trimming cost V 2 bases and J 0 bases, with 17 bases left between them. The CDR3 loop is CASSITHLGANSYEQYF. CDR3 DNA sequence: TGTGCCAGTAGTATAACCCACCTGGGGGCTAACTCCTACGAGCAGTACTTC.